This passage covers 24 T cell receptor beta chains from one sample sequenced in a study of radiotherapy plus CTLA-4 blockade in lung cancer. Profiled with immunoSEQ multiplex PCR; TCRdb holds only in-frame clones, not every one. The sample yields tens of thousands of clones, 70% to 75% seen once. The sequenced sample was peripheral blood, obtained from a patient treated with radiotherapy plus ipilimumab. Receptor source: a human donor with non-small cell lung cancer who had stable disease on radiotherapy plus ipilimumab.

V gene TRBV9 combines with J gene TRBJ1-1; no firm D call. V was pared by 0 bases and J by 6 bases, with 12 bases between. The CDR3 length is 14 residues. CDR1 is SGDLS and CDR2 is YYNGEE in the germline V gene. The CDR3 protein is CASSVDFGNAEAFF. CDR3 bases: TGTGCCAGCAGCGTAGATTTCGGTAATGCTGAAGCTTTCTTT.

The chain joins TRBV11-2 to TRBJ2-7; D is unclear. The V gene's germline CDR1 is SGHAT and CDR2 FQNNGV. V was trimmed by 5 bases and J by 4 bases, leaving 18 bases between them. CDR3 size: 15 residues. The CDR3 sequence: CASSPDHGASYEQYF. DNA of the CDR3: TGTGCCAGCAGCCCCGATCATGGCGCGAGTTACGAGCAGTACTTC.

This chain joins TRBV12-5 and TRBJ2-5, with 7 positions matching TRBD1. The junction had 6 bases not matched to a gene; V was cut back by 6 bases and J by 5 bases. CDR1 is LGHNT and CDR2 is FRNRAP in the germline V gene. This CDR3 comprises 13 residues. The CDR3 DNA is TGTGCTAGTGGAGTGGACAGGTCGGAGACCCAGTACTTC. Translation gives CASGVDRSETQYF. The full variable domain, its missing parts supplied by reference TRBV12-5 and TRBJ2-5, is DARVTQTPRHKVTEMGQEVTMRCQPILGHNTVFWYRQTMMQGLELLAYFRNRAPLDDSGMPKDRFSAEMPDATLATLKIQPSEPRDSAVYFCASGVDRSETQYFGPGTRLLVL.

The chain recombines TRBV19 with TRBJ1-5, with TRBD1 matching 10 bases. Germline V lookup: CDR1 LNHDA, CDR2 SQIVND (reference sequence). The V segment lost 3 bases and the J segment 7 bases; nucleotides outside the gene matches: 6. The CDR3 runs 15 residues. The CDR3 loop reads CASSIVGTGEQPQHF. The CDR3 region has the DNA TGTGCCAGTAGTATCGTTGGGACAGGGGAACAGCCCCAGCATTTT. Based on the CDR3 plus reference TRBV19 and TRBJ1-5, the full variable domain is DGGITQSPKYLFRKEGQNVTLSCEQNLNHDAMYWYRQDPGQGLRLIYYSQIVNDFQKGDIAEGYSVSREKKESFPLTVTSAQKNPTAFYLCASSIVGTGEQPQHFGDGTRLSIL.

The CDR3 nucleotides read TGTGCCAGCAGCTCCCGACTGGGAAACACTGAAGCTTTCTTT. Protein product: CASSSRLGNTEAFF. The chain combines TRBV27 with TRBJ1-1; D is unclear. Germline V gene sequence: CDR1 MNHEY, CDR2 SMNVEV (reference sequence). The CDR3 is made up of 14 amino acids. The ends were cut back, 6 bases at V and 2 bases at J, with 13 bases in the middle.

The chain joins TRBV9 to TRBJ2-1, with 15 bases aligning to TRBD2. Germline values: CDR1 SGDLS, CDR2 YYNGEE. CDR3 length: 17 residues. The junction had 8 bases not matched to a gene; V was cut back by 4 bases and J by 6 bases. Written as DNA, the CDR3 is TGTGCCAGCAGCACCGGACTAGCGGGGGGGATGGGCAATGAGCAGTTCTTC. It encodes CASSTGLAGGMGNEQFF.

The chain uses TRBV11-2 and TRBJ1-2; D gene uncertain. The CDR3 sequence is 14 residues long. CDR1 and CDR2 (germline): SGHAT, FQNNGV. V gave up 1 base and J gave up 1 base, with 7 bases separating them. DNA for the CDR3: TGTGCCAGCAGCTTAGCGGCCAGTAACTATGGCTACACCTTC. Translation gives CASSLAASNYGYTF.

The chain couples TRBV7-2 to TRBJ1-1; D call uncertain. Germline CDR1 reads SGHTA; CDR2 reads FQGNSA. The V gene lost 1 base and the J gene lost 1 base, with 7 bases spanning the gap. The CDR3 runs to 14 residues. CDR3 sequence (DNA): TGTGCCAGCAGCTTAGGGTTCCGGAACACTGAAGCTTTCTTT. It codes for CASSLGFRNTEAFF.

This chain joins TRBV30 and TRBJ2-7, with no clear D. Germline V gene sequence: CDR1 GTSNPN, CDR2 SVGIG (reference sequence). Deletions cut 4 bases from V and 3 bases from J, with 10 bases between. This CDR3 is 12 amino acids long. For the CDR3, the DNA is TGTGCCTGGAAATACCCAGGCTACGAGCAGTACTTC. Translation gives CAWKYPGYEQYF. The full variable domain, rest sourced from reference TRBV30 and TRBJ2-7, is SQTIHQWPATLVQPVGSPLSLECTVEGTSNPNLYWYRQAAGRGLQLLFYSVGIGQISSEVPQNLSASRPQDRQFILSSKKLLLSDSGFYLCAWKYPGYEQYFGPGTRLTVT.

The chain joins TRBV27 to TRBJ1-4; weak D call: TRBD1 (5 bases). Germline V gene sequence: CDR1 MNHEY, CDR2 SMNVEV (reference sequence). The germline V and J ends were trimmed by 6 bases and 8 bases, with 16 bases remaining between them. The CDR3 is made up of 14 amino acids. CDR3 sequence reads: CASSPWGMGEKLFF. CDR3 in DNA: TGTGCCAGCAGCCCATGGGGGATGGGCGAAAAACTGTTTTTT.

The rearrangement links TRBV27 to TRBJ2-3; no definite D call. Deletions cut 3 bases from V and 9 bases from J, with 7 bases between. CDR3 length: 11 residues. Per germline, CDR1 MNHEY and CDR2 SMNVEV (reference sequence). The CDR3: CASSLGGTQYF. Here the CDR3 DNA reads TGTGCCAGCAGTTTGGGTGGAACGCAGTATTTT.

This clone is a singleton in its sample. This CDR3 reads CASSQGTKGETQYF. The CDR3, as DNA: TGCGCCAGCAGCCAAGGGACTAAGGGGGAGACCCAGTACTTC. This chain links TRBV4-1 with TRBJ2-5; perhaps TRBD2 as D (6 bases). V was cut by 1 base and J by 5 bases, with 11 bases left in between. Germline V gene sequence: CDR1 MGHRA, CDR2 YSYEKL. The length of the CDR3 is 14 residues.

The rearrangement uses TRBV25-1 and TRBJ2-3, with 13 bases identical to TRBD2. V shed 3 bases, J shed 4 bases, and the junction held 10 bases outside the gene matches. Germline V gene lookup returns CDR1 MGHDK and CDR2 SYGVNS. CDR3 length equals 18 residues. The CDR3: CASSDPARLAGGSDTQYF. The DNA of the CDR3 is TGTGCCAGCAGTGACCCCGCACGACTAGCGGGGGGATCAGATACGCAGTATTTT.

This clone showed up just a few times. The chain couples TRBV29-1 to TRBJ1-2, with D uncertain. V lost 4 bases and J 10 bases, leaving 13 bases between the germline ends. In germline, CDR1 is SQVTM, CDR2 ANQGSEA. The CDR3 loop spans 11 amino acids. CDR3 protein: CSVALDGYYTF. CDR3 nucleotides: TGCAGCGTTGCCCTGGACGGATACTACACCTTC.

CDR3 sequence (DNA): TGTGCCTGGAAGGGCGAGGGGGCGGATACGCAGTATTTT. This encodes CAWKGEGADTQYF. The chain uses TRBV30 and TRBJ2-3; TRBD1 agrees at 7 bases. Looked up from germline, CDR1 is GTSNPN and CDR2 is SVGIG (reference sequence). The V gene end was trimmed by 4 bases and the J gene end by 6 bases; junction bases not matched to a gene: 7. This CDR3 comprises 13 residues.

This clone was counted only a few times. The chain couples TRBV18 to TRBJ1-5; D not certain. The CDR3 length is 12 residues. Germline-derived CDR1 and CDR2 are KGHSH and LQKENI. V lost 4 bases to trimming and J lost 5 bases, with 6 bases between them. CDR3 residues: CASSREDQPQHF. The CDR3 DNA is TGTGCCAGCTCACGCGAAGATCAGCCCCAGCATTTT.

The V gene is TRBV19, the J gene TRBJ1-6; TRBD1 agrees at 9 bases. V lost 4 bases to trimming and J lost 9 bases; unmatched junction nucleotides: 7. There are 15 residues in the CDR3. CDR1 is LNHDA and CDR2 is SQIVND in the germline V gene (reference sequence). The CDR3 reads CASSTDRGNFSPLHF. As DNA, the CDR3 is TGTGCCAGTAGTACGGACAGGGGAAACTTTTCACCCCTCCACTTT.

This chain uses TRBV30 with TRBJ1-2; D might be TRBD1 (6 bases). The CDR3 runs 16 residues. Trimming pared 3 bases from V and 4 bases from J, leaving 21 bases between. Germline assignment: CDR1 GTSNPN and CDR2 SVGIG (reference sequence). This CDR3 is CAWRAVDRSTSYGYTF. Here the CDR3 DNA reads TGTGCCTGGAGGGCCGTGGACAGAAGCACTTCCTATGGCTACACCTTC.

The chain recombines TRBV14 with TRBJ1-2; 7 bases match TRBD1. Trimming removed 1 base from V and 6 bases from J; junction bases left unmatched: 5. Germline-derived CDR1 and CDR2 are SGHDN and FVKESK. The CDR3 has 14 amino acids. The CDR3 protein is CASSQVRGTDGYTF. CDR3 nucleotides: TGTGCCAGCAGCCAAGTTAGGGGGACAGATGGCTACACCTTC. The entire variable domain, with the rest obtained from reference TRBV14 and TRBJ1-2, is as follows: EAGVTQFPSHSVIEKGQTVTLRCDPISGHDNLYWYRRVMGKEIKFLLHFVKESKQDESGMPNNRFLAERTGGTYSTLKVQPAELEDSGVYFCASSQVRGTDGYTFGSGTRLTVV.

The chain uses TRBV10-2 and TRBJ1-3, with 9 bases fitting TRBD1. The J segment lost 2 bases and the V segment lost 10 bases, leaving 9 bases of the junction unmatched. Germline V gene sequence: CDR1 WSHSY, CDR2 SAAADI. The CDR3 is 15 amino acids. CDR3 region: CAISTGTGPGNTIYF. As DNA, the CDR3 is TGCGCCATTTCTACCGGGACAGGGCCTGGAAACACCATATATTTT.

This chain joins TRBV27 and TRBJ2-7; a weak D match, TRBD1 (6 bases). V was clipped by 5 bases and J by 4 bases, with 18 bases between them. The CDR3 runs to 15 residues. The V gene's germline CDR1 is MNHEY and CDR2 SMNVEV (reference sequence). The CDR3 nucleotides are TGTGCCAGCAGTCTACAGGGATCCGAGGTTTACGAGCAGTACTTC. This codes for CASSLQGSEVYEQYF.

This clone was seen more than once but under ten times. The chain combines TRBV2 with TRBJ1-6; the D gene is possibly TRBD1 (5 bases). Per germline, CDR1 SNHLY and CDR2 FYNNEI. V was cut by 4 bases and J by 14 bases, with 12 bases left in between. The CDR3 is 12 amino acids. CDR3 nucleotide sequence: TGTGCCAGCAGTGCACAGGCTTACACCCTCCACTTT. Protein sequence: CASSAQAYTLHF.

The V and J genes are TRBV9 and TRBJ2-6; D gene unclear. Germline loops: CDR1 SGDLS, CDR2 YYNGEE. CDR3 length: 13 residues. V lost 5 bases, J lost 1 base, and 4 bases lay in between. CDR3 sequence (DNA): TGTGCCAGCAGTATATCTGGGGCCAACGTCCTGACTTTC. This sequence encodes CASSISGANVLTF.

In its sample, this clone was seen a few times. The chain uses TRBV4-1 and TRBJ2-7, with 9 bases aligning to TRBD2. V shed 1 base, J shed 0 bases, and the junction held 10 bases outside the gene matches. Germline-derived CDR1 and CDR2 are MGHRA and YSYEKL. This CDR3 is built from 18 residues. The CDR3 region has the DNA TGCGCCAGCAGCCAAGCTGCTAGCGGGGACACCATCTCCTACGAGCAGTACTTC. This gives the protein CASSQAASGDTISYEQYF.